This T cell receptor (beta chain) was identified in a study of naive and memory T cell subsets (dated by TCRdb to between 2016 and 2019). At the level of the whole study: The study applied an open-source, UMI-based TCR alpha and beta sequencing pipeline to sorted naive and memory peripheral blood T cell subsets. The functional CMV T cell responses agreed completely with IgG serology results. RNA was DNase-treated and reverse transcribed with TCR constant-region primers, mostly using SuperScript III. The investigation overall reported the following: RNA-based TCR counts may be affected by expression changes linked to T cell activation and differentiation. Following error correction, more than 90% of naive TCR sequences occurred only once, which made naive abundance distributions much steeper than those of memory subsets. In both CD4 and CD8 cells, a rise in Gini index and a fall in Shannon and inverse Simpson diversity were observed from naive through CM, EM and EMRA. The repertoire findings for the naive and memory subsets could not be validated, as no ground truth was available. TCR abundance followed a power law with an exponent that was different for naive and memory subsets but consistent across the three individuals. Naive repertoires, especially CD8, contained a few larger clonotypes, possibly memory cells re-expressing CD45RA. A clonotype was defined as a single alpha or beta chain sequence rather than as a paired alpha/beta receptor.

Preparation of the library involved UMI-ligation and nested PCR. An equimolar mix of two oligonucleotides covering both TRBC1 and TRBC2 was used as the beta constant-region primer. The ligated cDNA went through four rounds of PCR with nested alpha and beta constant-region primers together with the SP2 primer. A single-stranded oligonucleotide containing the SP2 primer and a 12-nucleotide UMI was joined to the 3' end of the cDNA by T4 RNA ligase 1. The ligation reaction was kept at 16 degrees C for roughly 19-24 hours. PCR2 was typically performed as a SYBR Green qPCR and was stopped at a predetermined threshold so that over-amplification was prevented. Agencourt AMPure XP magnetic beads were used for all purifications after the first. Library amounts were measured by Qubit and library quality was assessed on a TapeStation, where the main peak was expected at around 650 bp. Pooled libraries were sequenced on an Illumina MiSeq using v2 2x251 paired-end kits, and typically about 0.9-2 million reads were obtained per sample. Each sample's library went into the pool at about 4.2 nM, and about 5-7.5% PhiX was added to help with cluster recognition. The study's own analysis went as follows. Decombinator assigned V and J genes to Demultiplexor-processed FASTQ reads by tag matching, allowing a single base-pair mismatch. By using UMIs, Collapsinator corrected both sequencing errors and the frequency errors caused by PCR heterogeneity. TCRs were translated and CDR3s were extracted from the conserved cysteine to the FGXG phenylalanine by CDR3Translator, with non-productive sequences being flagged. Gini, Shannon entropy and inverse Simpson indices were calculated on repertoires subsampled to equal numbers of UMI-defined TCRs. Within the linear range, a power law was fitted to clonotype abundance distributions using maximum likelihood. When run on a single naive CD8 sample, MIGEC and the pipeline yielded similar UMI counts, similar unique TCR numbers and similar clonal distributions. One analysis removed from the naive repertoire any naive TCRs that were also found in any memory subset from the same donor. Repertoires were searched for about 7,300 CMV-associated CDR3 sequences compiled from VDJdb and a published dataset. TCRdb trimmed public reads at Q25 via fastp, called clones via MiXCR and kept in-frame beta chains. Each CDR3 protein gets just one entry, which takes the most common genes and DNA from the rows behind it. Clone size and V and J calls follow TCRdb, not the original study. The sample has over 65,000 distinct CDR3 sequences on record, around 9% of them singletons. The top ten clonotypes cover less than 1.5% of the sample.

From the second PCR step on, the TCR alpha and beta chain libraries were amplified in separate reactions. CMV status of each donor was established by measuring IFNgamma production from CD4+ T cells after fresh PBMCs were stimulated overnight with CMV viral lysate. CD4 T cells were positively selected using Miltenyi beads, after which CD8 T cells were positively selected from the CD4-negative fraction. Cells were stained for CD3, CD4, CD8, CD45RA, CD27 and a live/dead dye and were sorted on a BD Aria II into four subsets based on CD45RA and CD27. Blood was obtained from a few healthy volunteers, and the blood from each volunteer was fractionated into CD4 and CD8 T cells and subsequently into four differentiation subsets. Roughly 120 ml of peripheral blood was collected from each donor, and PBMC were isolated from the blood using Ficoll-Paque PLUS density-gradient centrifugation. The sorted cells were lysed in RLT buffer, after which RNA was extracted using a Qiagen RNeasy kit and kept at -80 degrees C.

About this clonotype: Its antigen remains unidentified. Base qualities are not recorded, but no much larger clone differs from it by a single base.

Sequences LNHDA (CDR1) and SQIVND (CDR2) are obtained from the germline V gene (reference sequence). Trimming takes 6 bases off V and 1 base off J; junction bases not matched to a gene: 7. The CDR3 covers 16 residues, taking in both the cysteine and the phenylalanine. Of all the DNA, just the CDR3 is kept, 48 bases in frame from base 1. This clonotype was obtained from a human donor in good health. The chain is made from TRBV19 and TRBJ2-1; 9 bases in between match TRBD2. The sequencing input was naive CD8+ T cells from blood. According to the study, the label for this sample's cell subset or site signals: naive T cells, CD45RA high CD27+. Here is the DNA: TGTGCCAGTAGCCAATTAGCGGGAGTATCCTACAATGAGCAGTTCTTC. This sequence encodes CASSQLAGVSYNEQFF. This CDR3, with the reference TRBV19 and TRBJ2-1 proteins standing in past its ends, gives the full variable domain DGGITQSPKYLFRKEGQNVTLSCEQNLNHDAMYWYRQDPGQGLRLIYYSQIVNDFQKGDIAEGYSVSREKKESFPLTVTSAQKNPTAFYLCASSQLAGVSYNEQFFGPGTRLTVL.